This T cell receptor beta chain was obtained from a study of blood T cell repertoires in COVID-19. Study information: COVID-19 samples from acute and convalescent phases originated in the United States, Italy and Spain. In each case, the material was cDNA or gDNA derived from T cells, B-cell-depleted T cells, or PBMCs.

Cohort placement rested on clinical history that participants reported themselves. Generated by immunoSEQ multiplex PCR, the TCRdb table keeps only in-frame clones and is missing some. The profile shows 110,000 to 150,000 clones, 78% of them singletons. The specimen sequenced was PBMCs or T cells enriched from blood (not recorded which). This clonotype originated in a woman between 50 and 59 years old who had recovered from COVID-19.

CDR3 in DNA: TGTGCCAGTACCCCTGTGGGGCGGAGCTTAATTCAGTACTTC. This encodes CASTPVGRSLIQYF. This chain connects TRBV19 to TRBJ2-4; a possible D gene is TRBD1 (5 bases). Trimming pared 7 bases from V and 10 bases from J, leaving 20 bases between. CDR1 is LNHDA, CDR2 SQIVND, per germline (reference sequence). The CDR3 loop spans 14 amino acids.